Included here is one TCR beta chain sequence, with context. Its target is unknown. The CDR3 loop spans 15 amino acids. From germline, CDR1 is MDHEN and CDR2 SYDVKM. V was cut by 6 bases and J by 2 bases, with 17 bases left in between. Every sample had a minimum of 7 million PBMCs isolated. Primers used in a second PCR of roughly 7 to 12 cycles were a sample-barcoded 5' primer and a J-beta primer mix. Template switching added a 12-random-nucleotide identifier to every cDNA molecule. MiXCR, run by TCRdb on the 5' RACE reads, gives a single entry per CDR3 protein. Of fewer than 900,000 distinct CDR3 sequences listed, approximately 49% are singletons. The data were obtained in a study of blood T cells in healthy people across ages. As for the study in general: Researchers report that template switching captured about one barcoded beta molecule per two T cells.

Study-wide points: Shifts in expanded clonotypes may have been confounded by donor CMV status, which was unknown.

The sequence came from a woman aged 60 to 75 in good health. The V gene is TRBV28, the J gene TRBJ2-7; perhaps TRBD2 as D (6 bases). The sample consisted of blood. Here the CDR3 DNA reads TGTGCCAGCAGCAGTTTGGGGGGTCAAACCTACGAGCAGTACTTC. Its protein is CASSSLGGQTYEQYF.